A selection of T cell receptor beta chains follows, all from one sample in a study of post-analysis software for immune sequencing data. TCRdb re-called the PCR reads through MiXCR, storing one row per CDR3 protein. This sample has 380,000 or so distinct CDR3 sequences, with less than 40% found just once. The sequencing input was blood. The receptors shown here come from a girl aged 10 to 17 with multiple sclerosis. The CDR3 runs from the conserved cysteine through the conserved F or W. The D gene is left open where the match is weak. Expanded clones are given a class, and other clones once, few, many or no size at all.

TRBV7-9	TRBJ1-1	.	.	TGTGCCAGCAGCTTAGCGTTAGAACGAACGGACACTGAAGCTTTCTTT	CASSLALERTDTEAFF
TRBV6-5	TRBJ2-5	TRBD2	few	TGTGCCAGCAGTTACTCCGCTAGCGGGGACATCCAAGAGACCCAGTACTTC	CASSYSASGDIQETQYF
TRBV7-6	TRBJ2-5	.	few	TGTGCCAGCAGCCCTCTTCTGAAGACCCAGTACTTC	CASSPLLKTQYF
TRBV20-1	TRBJ2-3	.	few	TGCAGTGCCCCCCAGGATACGCAGTATTTT	CSAPQDTQYF
TRBV7-6	TRBJ2-7	TRBD2	few	TGTGCCAGCAGCTCCGGACTAGCGGGGGTCGGAAGGCTCGGCGAGCAGTACTTC	CASSSGLAGVGRLGEQYF
TRBV20-1	TRBJ2-3	.	.	TGCAGTGCCCCTGGGCGGGGCGGCACAGATACGCAGTATTTT	CSAPGRGGTDTQYF
TRBV14	TRBJ2-3	.	once	TGTGCCAGCAGCCTAGGATTGGCGTTAGAAGCAGATACGCAGTATTTT	CASSLGLALEADTQYF
TRBV11-1	TRBJ2-3	.	.	TGTGCCAGCAGCAATTACGGAGATACGCAGTATTTT	CASSNYGDTQYF
TRBV7-3	TRBJ2-1	TRBD2	.	TGTGCCAGCAGCCGTGGACTAGCGGGGGGCTCCTACAATGAGCAGTTCTTC	CASSRGLAGGSYNEQFF
TRBV7-3	TRBJ2-1	TRBD1	.	TGTGCCATATGGCGGACAGGGGACTACAATGAGCAGTTCTTC	CAIWRTGDYNEQFF
TRBV7-3	TRBJ2-1	TRBD1	few	TGTGCCAGCAGCTTAAGACAGGGTTCACCAAACAATGAGCAGTTCTTC	CASSLRQGSPNNEQFF
TRBV7-2	TRBJ1-2	TRBD1	.	TGTGCCAGCAGCTGGACAGGTTCCCCTAACTATGGCTACACCTTC	CASSWTGSPNYGYTF
TRBV29-1	TRBJ2-3	.	.	TGCAGCTCCGCCCCCCGGGTCACAGATACGCAGTATTTT	CSSAPRVTDTQYF
TRBV5-1	TRBJ2-7	.	many	TGCGCCAGCAGCTTGATTGGGGGAAACGAGCAGTACTTC	CASSLIGGNEQYF
TRBV4-3	TRBJ2-5	.	few	TGCGCCAGCAGCCGACCTGGTGGAGACCTGTACTTC	CASSRPGGDLYF
TRBV5-1	TRBJ1-2	.	.	TGCGCCAGCAGCTTGGAAGCAGTAAACTATGGCTACACCTTC	CASSLEAVNYGYTF
TRBV7-3	TRBJ2-3	.	.	TGTGCCAGCAGCCAGATGGGTAGCACAGATACGCAGTATTTT	CASSQMGSTDTQYF
TRBV4-1	TRBJ2-7	TRBD1	.	TGCGCCAGCAGCCACGCAGACAGGGAACTTATCGAGCAGTACTTC	CASSHADRELIEQYF